This T cell receptor (beta chain) was profiled in a study of T-cell reconstitution after alpha-beta-depleted transplantation in children. General observations from the study: Reportedly, roughly two months post-transplant, alpha-beta T cells arose from several hundred expanded graft clones. Diversity of TCRbeta at day 60 was high in some patients, arising from surviving recipient T cells and thymic progenitors. Most T-cell counts and diversity one year after the transplant came from T cells that were newly produced.

The germline V gene has CDR1 SGHNT and CDR2 YYREEE (reference sequence). CDR3 size: 15 residues. V dropped 0 bases and J dropped 7 bases, with 16 bases sitting between them. Ten or more counts support this clonotype. Its antigen is not identified. The library targeted TCRbeta and was prepared with unique molecular identifiers. From the PCR reads, TCRdb called clonotypes with MiXCR, one entry per CDR3 protein. This table holds about 77,000 distinct CDR3 sequences, 15% to 20% found once. This TCR was sampled from a male patient aged 2-15 years who had a stem cell transplant for acute lymphoblastic leukemia, so the T cells may come from the graft donor. The chain carries TRBV5-4 and TRBJ2-5, with D possibly TRBD1 on 6 matching bases. The sample was PBMCs, mostly from graft donor cells, taken 360 days after TCRalphabeta/CD19-depleted stem cell transplant. CDR3 nucleotides: TGTGCCAGCAGCTTGGCCCTAGGGGGTATCGGGACCCAGTACTTC. It encodes CASSLALGGIGTQYF.